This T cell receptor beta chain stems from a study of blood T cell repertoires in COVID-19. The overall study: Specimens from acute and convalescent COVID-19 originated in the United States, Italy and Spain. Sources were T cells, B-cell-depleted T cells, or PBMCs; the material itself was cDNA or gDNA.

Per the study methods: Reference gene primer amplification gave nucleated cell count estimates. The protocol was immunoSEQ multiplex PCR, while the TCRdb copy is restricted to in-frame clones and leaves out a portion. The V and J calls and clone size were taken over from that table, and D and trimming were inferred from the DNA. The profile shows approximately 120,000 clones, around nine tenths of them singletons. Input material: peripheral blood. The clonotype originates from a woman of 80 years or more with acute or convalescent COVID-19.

The CDR3: CASSQEKGNEQYF. CDR3 bases: TGCGCCAGCAGCCAAGAGAAGGGGAACGAGCAGTACTTC. The rearrangement uses TRBV4-3 and TRBJ2-7, with TRBD1 as a possible D gene (5 bases). V dropped 0 bases and J dropped 5 bases, with 8 bases sitting between them. The CDR3 totals 13 residues. From germline, CDR1 is LGHNA and CDR2 YSLEER.